A single sample is the source of the 13 T cell receptor beta chains below, sequenced in a study of blood T cell repertoires in COVID-19 (dated by TCRdb to 2020 to 2022). The method behind the library was the immunoSEQ multiplex PCR assay. TCRdb holds this immuneACCESS table with in-frame rearrangements only. Some clones are missing; in checked studies, unresolved V genes explain under half, and the rest has no known cause. Within this sample are some 150,000 clones, with 83% of them counted one time only. The ten largest account for over 10% of the sample. The sample comprised peripheral blood. Every receptor here comes from a woman aged 60-75 years with COVID-19, enrolled during active disease.

This clone was seen only once. The V call is TRBV5-1, the J call TRBJ2-1; weak D call: TRBD2 (6 bases). The V gene's germline CDR1 is SGHRS and CDR2 YFSETQ. CDR3 length: 20 residues. The V gene lost 2 bases and the J gene lost 1 base, with 25 bases spanning the gap. This chain's CDR3 is CASSLRSGLRRVSSYNEQFF. CDR3 in DNA: TGCGCCAGCAGCTTAAGATCGGGACTCCGCCGCGTGAGTTCCTACAATGAGCAGTTCTTC.

The J gene is TRBJ1-5, the V gene TRBV5-1; 7 bases are shared with TRBD1. Trimming removed 2 bases from V and 5 bases from J; junction bases left unmatched: 4. Germline lookup yields CDR1 SGHRS and CDR2 YFSETQ. This CDR3 has 14 amino acids. In nucleotides, the CDR3 is TGCGCCAGCAGCTTACAGGGGTTGGATCAGCCCCAGCATTTT. This translates into CASSLQGLDQPQHF. Variable domain in full (rest from reference TRBV5-1 and TRBJ1-5): KAGVTQTPRYLIKTRGQQVTLSCSPISGHRSVSWYQQTPGQGLQFLFEYFSETQRNKGNFPGRFSGRQFSNSRSEMNVSTLELGDSALYLCASSLQGLDQPQHFGDGTRLSIL.

J is TRBJ1-1 and V is TRBV2; TRBD1 aligns across 8 bases. Trimming at V came to 6 bases and at J to 10 bases, leaving 10 bases not matched to a gene. Germline V gives CDR1 SNHLY, CDR2 FYNNEI. The CDR3 runs 13 residues. DNA of the CDR3: TGTGCCAGCAGGGTCGGCACAGGGGGGGGAGCTTTCTTT. It is translated as CASRVGTGGGAFF.

The J gene is TRBJ2-6, the V gene TRBV5-1; TRBD1 agrees at 10 bases. The CDR3 loop spans 16 amino acids. V gave up 7 bases and J gave up 2 bases; unmatched junction bases: 6. Germline-derived CDR1 and CDR2 are SGHRS and YFSETQ. Here the CDR3 reads CASGRTGGTGANVLTF. The CDR3 DNA reads as TGCGCCAGCGGACGGACAGGGGGTACTGGGGCCAACGTCCTGACTTTC.

Points on this clone: Different DNA sequences within this sample yield the same CDR3. The V and J genes are TRBV5-1 and TRBJ1-1; no reliable D call. The V gene's germline CDR1 is SGHRS and CDR2 YFSETQ. V dropped 1 base and J dropped 2 bases, with 6 bases sitting between them. The CDR3 is made up of 13 amino acids. DNA of the CDR3: TGCGCCAGCAGCTTGACAGCTAACACTGAAGCTTTCTTT. Translated: CASSLTANTEAFF.

The J gene is TRBJ1-1, the V gene TRBV19; the match to TRBD1 covers 7 bases. The CDR3 contains 15 residues. Trimming removed 2 bases from V and 1 base from J; junction bases left unmatched: 4. Germline V CDR1 and CDR2: LNHDA, SQIVND (reference sequence). CDR3 in DNA: TGTGCCAGTAGTATAAACAGGGGAGGGAACACTGAAGCTTTCTTT. As protein: CASSINRGGNTEAFF.

The genes are TRBV11-2 and TRBJ2-3; 13 nucleotides align to TRBD2. J gave up 5 bases and V 5 bases, and 7 bases lay outside the gene matches. Germline V gene data show CDR1 as SGHAT and CDR2 as FQNNGV. The CDR3 contains 16 residues. Here the CDR3 reads CASSPWTSGSVDTQYF. CDR3 bases: TGTGCCAGCAGCCCTTGGACTAGCGGGAGCGTAGATACGCAGTATTTT.

The chain couples TRBV5-4 to TRBJ1-6; tentatively, D is TRBD1 (6 bases). The CDR3 has 15 amino acids. CDR1 is SGHNT, CDR2 YYREEE, per germline (reference sequence). The germline V and J ends were trimmed by 1 base and 9 bases, with 14 bases remaining between them. In nucleotides, the CDR3 is TGTGCCAGCAGCTTGTACTCAAAGGACAGTTCACCCCTCCACTTT. This gives the protein CASSLYSKDSSPLHF.

J is TRBJ1-1 and V is TRBV19; 7 bases are a match to TRBD1. Unmatched junction bases numbered 4, after V lost 11 bases and J lost 1 base. CDR1 and CDR2 (germline): LNHDA, SQIVND (reference sequence). This CDR3 is built from 12 residues. The chain's CDR3 is CAARQGNTEAFF. The CDR3 DNA reads TGTGCCGCTAGACAGGGGAACACTGAAGCTTTCTTT.

The chain carries TRBV5-4 and TRBJ1-2, with D tentatively TRBD1 (5 bases). V lost 0 bases to trimming and J lost 6 bases, with 9 bases between them. Germline V CDR1 and CDR2: SGHNT, YYREEE (reference sequence). The CDR3 covers 13 residues. The CDR3 region is CASSLALGDGYTF. In DNA form, the CDR3 reads TGTGCCAGCAGCTTGGCCCTAGGGGATGGCTACACCTTC.

V is TRBV4-1 and J is TRBJ2-3, with 12 bases lining up with TRBD2. Germline CDR1 and CDR2: MGHRA and YSYEKL. With V trimmed by 2 bases and J by 5 bases, 5 bases remained unmatched. The CDR3 covers 16 residues. The CDR3 DNA sequence: TGCGCCAGCAGCCAACCACCTAGCGGGGGGGGAGATACGCAGTATTTT. Amino acid sequence: CASSQPPSGGGDTQYF.

Of note for this clone: Other DNA variants within this sample encode the same CDR3. The rearrangement joins TRBV2 to TRBJ1-2; D is possibly TRBD1 (6 bases). V was trimmed by 3 bases and J by 2 bases, leaving 7 bases between them. The germline gives CDR1 SNHLY, CDR2 FYNNEI. This CDR3 region has 13 residues. The CDR3 loop reads CASSEGANYGYTF. The CDR3 DNA sequence: TGTGCCAGCAGTGAGGGGGCGAACTATGGCTACACCTTC.

This clone was seen many times. The chain employs TRBV3-1 (or the pseudogene TRBV3-2) and TRBJ1-5; D is possibly TRBD1 (6 bases). Trimming took 1 base from V and 3 from J, leaving 10 bases between them. Germline-derived CDR1 and CDR2 are LGHDT and YNNKEL (reference sequence). CDR3 length: 15 residues. CDR3 bases: TGTGCCAGCAGCCAAGGGGGGGGGCCCAATCAGCCCCAGCATTTT. This translates into CASSQGGGPNQPQHF.